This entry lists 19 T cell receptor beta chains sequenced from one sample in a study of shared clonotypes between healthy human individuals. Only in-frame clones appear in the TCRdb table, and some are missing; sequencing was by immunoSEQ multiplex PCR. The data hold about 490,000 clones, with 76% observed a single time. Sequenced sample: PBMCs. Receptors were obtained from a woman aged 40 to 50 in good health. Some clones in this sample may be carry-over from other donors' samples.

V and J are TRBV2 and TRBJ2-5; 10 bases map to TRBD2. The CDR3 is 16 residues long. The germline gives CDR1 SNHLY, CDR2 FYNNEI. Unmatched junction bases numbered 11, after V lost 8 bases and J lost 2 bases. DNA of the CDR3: TGTGCCAGCGCTGGAAGAGGACTAGCGGTTCAAGAGACCCAGTACTTC. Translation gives CASAGRGLAVQETQYF.

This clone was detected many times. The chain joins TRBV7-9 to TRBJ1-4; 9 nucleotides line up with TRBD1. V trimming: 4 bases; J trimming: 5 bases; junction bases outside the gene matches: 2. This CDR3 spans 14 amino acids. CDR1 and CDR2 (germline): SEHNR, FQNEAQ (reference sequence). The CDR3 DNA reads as TGTGCCAGCAGCTCTGGACAGGGGAATGAAAAACTGTTTTTT. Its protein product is CASSSGQGNEKLFF.

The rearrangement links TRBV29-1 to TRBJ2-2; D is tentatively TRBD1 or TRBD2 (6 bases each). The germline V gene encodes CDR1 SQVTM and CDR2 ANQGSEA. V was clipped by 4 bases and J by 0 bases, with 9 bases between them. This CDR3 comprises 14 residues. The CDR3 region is CSVAGATNTGELFF. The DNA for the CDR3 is TGCAGCGTTGCGGGGGCCACGAACACCGGGGAGCTGTTTTTT.

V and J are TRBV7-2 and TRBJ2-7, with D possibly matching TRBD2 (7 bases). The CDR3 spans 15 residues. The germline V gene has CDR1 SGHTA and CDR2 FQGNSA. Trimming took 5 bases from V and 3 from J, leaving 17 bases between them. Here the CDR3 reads CASSTFWGGGYEQYF. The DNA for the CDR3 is TGTGCCAGCAGCACCTTTTGGGGAGGGGGCTACGAGCAGTACTTC.

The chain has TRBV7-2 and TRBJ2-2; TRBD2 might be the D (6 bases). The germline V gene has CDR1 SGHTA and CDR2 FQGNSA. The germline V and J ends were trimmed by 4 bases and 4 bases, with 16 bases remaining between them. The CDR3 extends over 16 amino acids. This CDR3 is CASSSDYGGFTGELFF. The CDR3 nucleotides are TGTGCCAGCAGCTCCGACTACGGAGGGTTCACCGGGGAGCTGTTTTTT. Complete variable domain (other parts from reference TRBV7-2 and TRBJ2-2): GAGVSQSPSNKVTEKGKDVELRCDPISGHTALYWYRQSLGQGLEFLIYFQGNSAPDKSGLPSDRFSAERTGGSVSTLTIQRTQQEDSAVYLCASSSDYGGFTGELFFGEGSRLTVL.

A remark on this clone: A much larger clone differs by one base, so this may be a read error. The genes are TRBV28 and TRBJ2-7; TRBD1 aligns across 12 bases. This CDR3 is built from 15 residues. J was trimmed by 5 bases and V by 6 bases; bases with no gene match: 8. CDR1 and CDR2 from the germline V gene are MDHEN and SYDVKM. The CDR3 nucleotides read TGTGCCAGCAGCCCCACGGGACAGGGGGCCCACGAGCAGTACTTC. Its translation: CASSPTGQGAHEQYF.

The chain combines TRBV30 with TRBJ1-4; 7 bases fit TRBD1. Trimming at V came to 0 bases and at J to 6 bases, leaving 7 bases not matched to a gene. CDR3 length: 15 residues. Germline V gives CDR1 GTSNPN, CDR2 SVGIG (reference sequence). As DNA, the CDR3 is TGTGCCTGGAGTGTAAAGGCAGGGGGGGATGAAAAACTGTTTTTT. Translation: CAWSVKAGGDEKLFF.

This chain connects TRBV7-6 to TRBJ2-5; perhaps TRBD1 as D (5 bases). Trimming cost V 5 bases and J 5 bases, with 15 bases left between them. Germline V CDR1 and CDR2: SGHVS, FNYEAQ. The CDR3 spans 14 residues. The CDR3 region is CASSGGIGVETQYF. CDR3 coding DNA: TGTGCCAGCAGCGGTGGGATAGGGGTTGAGACCCAGTACTTC.

As DNA, the CDR3 is TGTGCCAGCAGCCAAGATGGGGCCCCCCAGCATTTT. As protein: CASSQDGAPQHF. V and J are TRBV4-2 and TRBJ1-5; D might be TRBD1 (5 bases). V was clipped by 0 bases and J by 10 bases, with 7 bases between them. This CDR3 is 12 amino acids long. Germline V CDR1 and CDR2: LGHNA, YNFKEQ.

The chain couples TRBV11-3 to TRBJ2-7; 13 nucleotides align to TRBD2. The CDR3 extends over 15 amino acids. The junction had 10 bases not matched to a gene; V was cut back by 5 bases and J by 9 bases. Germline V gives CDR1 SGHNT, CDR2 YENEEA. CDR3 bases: TGTGCCAGCAGCACAAGCGGGACTAGCGGGACCTTGCAGTACTTC. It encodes CASSTSGTSGTLQYF.

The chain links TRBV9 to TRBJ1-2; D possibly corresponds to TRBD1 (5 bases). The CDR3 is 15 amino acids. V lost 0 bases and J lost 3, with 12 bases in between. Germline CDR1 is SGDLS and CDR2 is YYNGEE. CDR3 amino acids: CASSVGTGRDYGYTF. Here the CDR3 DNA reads TGTGCCAGCAGCGTAGGTACAGGCAGGGACTATGGCTACACCTTC.

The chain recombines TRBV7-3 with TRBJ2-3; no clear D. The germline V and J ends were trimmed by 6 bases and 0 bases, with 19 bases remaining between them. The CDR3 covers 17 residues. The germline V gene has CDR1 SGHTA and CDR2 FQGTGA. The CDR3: CASSPMRLVGSTDTQYF. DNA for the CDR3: TGTGCCAGCAGTCCAATGCGGTTGGTGGGAAGCACAGATACGCAGTATTTT.

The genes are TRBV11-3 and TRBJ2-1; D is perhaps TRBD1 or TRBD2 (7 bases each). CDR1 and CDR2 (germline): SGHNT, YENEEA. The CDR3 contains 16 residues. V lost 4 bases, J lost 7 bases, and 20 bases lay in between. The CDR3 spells CASSWGRGEGRNEQFF. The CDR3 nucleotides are TGTGCCAGCAGCTGGGGCAGGGGGGAGGGCCGTAATGAGCAGTTCTTC.

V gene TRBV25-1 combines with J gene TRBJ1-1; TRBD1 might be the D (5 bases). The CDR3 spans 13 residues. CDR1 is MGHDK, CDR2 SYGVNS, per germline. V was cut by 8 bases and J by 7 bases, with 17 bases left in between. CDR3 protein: CASLPRSGFEAFF. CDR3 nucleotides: TGTGCCAGCCTACCGAGGTCAGGGTTTGAAGCTTTCTTT.

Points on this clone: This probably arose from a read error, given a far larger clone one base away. The CDR3 nucleotides are TGTGCCAGCAGTGAACAGGGTGGAACCACCATATATTTT. It codes for CASSEQGGTTIYF. The chain employs TRBV25-1 and TRBJ1-3, with D tentatively TRBD1 (5 bases). Germline assignment: CDR1 MGHDK and CDR2 SYGVNS. This CDR3 comprises 13 residues.

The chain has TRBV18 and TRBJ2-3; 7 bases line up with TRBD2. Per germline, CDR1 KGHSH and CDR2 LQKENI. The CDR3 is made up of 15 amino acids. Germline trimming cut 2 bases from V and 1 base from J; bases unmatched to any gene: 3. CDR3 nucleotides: TGTGCCAGCTCACCAGGCGGGAGAGGCACAGATACGCAGTATTTT. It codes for CASSPGGRGTDTQYF. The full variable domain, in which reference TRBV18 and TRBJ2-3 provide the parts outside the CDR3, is NAGVMQNPRHLVRRRGQEARLRCSPMKGHSHVYWYRQLPEEGLKFMVYLQKENIIDESGMPKERFSAEFPKEGPSILRIQQVVRGDSAAYFCASSPGGRGTDTQYFGPGTRLTVL.

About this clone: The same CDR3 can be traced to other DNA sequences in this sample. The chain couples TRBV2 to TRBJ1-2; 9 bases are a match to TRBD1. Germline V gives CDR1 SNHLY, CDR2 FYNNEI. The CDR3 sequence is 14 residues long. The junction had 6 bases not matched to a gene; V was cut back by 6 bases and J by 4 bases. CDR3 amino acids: CASSRDRETYGYTF. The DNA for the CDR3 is TGTGCCAGCAGCCGGGACAGGGAGACCTATGGCTACACCTTC.

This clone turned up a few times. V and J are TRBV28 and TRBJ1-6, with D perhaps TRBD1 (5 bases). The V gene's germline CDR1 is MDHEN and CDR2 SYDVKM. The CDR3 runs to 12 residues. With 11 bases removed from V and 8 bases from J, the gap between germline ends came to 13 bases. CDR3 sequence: CAAGRLDSPLHF. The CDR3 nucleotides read TGTGCCGCGGGACGGTTAGATTCACCCCTCCACTTT.

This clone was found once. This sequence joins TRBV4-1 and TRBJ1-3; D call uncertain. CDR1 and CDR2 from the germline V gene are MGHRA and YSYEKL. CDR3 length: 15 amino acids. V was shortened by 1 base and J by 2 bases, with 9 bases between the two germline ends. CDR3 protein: CASSQAGGPGNTIYF. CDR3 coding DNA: TGCGCCAGCAGCCAAGCTGGAGGACCTGGAAACACCATATATTTT.